Listed below are T cell receptor beta chains from one sample, sequenced in a study of shared clonotypes between healthy human individuals. Libraries were prepared by immunoSEQ multiplex PCR; TCRdb keeps only in-frame clonotypes and omits some of them. This table has a few million clones, under 95% appearing once. The specimen sequenced was naive CD4+ T cells from PBMCs. The receptor set was obtained from a man aged 18 to 29 in good health. Some clones in this sample may be carry-over from other donors' samples. CDR3s include the opening cysteine and the closing phenylalanine or tryptophan. Fields, in order: J gene, V gene, clone size, CDR3 length, CDR3 protein. Rows give clone size only sometimes, using once, few, many, or a class for an expanded clone.

j_call: TRBJ1-4; v_call: TRBV28; clone_size: NA; cdr3_length: 12; cdr3_aa: CASSLLNEKLFF
j_call: TRBJ2-1; v_call: TRBV25-1; clone_size: NA; cdr3_length: 16; cdr3_aa: CASSDLGGEERGEQFF
j_call: TRBJ1-5; v_call: TRBV29-1; clone_size: NA; cdr3_length: 13; cdr3_aa: CSVAIREGQPQHF
j_call: TRBJ2-7; v_call: TRBV7-9; clone_size: NA; cdr3_length: 14; cdr3_aa: CASMQSGASYEQYF
j_call: TRBJ2-2; v_call: TRBV6-6; clone_size: once; cdr3_length: 15; cdr3_aa: CASSYDRADTGELFF
j_call: TRBJ2-5; v_call: TRBV2; clone_size: NA; cdr3_length: 17; cdr3_aa: CASSQGTGGSYQETQYF
j_call: TRBJ1-2; v_call: TRBV18; clone_size: NA; cdr3_length: 14; cdr3_aa: CASSPYGQGYGYTF
j_call: TRBJ1-4; v_call: TRBV10-3; clone_size: NA; cdr3_length: 14; cdr3_aa: CAISRDPSNEKLFF
j_call: TRBJ2-7; v_call: TRBV6-5; clone_size: NA; cdr3_length: 15; cdr3_aa: CASSAPGQGSPEQYF
j_call: TRBJ2-1; v_call: TRBV7-3; clone_size: NA; cdr3_length: 15; cdr3_aa: CASSLLRELRGEQFF
j_call: TRBJ2-5; v_call: TRBV7-8; clone_size: NA; cdr3_length: 17; cdr3_aa: CASSRAGTSGSQETQYF
j_call: TRBJ2-7; v_call: TRBV5-1; clone_size: NA; cdr3_length: 11; cdr3_aa: CASSSTYEQYF
j_call: TRBJ1-2; v_call: TRBV6-5; clone_size: NA; cdr3_length: 14; cdr3_aa: CASSPRTGGYGYTF
j_call: TRBJ1-3; v_call: TRBV2; clone_size: NA; cdr3_length: 14; cdr3_aa: CASLGEVLGNTIYF
j_call: TRBJ2-1; v_call: TRBV9; clone_size: NA; cdr3_length: 15; cdr3_aa: CASSAGTGRYNEQFF
j_call: TRBJ2-7; v_call: TRBV5-4; clone_size: NA; cdr3_length: 15; cdr3_aa: CASSLWRVTSYEQYF
j_call: TRBJ2-7; v_call: TRBV7-9; clone_size: NA; cdr3_length: 16; cdr3_aa: CASSSVPPGQGNEQYF
j_call: TRBJ1-5; v_call: TRBV7-6; clone_size: NA; cdr3_length: 13; cdr3_aa: CASSLEGDQPQHF
j_call: TRBJ2-2; v_call: TRBV28; clone_size: NA; cdr3_length: 13; cdr3_aa: CASTVANTGELFF
j_call: TRBJ1-2; v_call: TRBV4-1; clone_size: NA; cdr3_length: 11; cdr3_aa: CASSQDGGYTF
j_call: TRBJ2-1; v_call: TRBV6-9; clone_size: NA; cdr3_length: 13; cdr3_aa: CASSWDSYNEQFF
j_call: TRBJ1-5; v_call: TRBV28; clone_size: NA; cdr3_length: 14; cdr3_aa: CASRSRQGDQPQHF
j_call: TRBJ2-6; v_call: TRBV28; clone_size: NA; cdr3_length: 17; cdr3_aa: CASSYWERSSGANVLTF
j_call: TRBJ2-5; v_call: TRBV5-6; clone_size: NA; cdr3_length: 14; cdr3_aa: CASSLVALRETQYF
j_call: TRBJ2-7; v_call: TRBV6-6; clone_size: NA; cdr3_length: 16; cdr3_aa: CASSYSGDRGPYEQYF
j_call: TRBJ1-2; v_call: TRBV6-6; clone_size: NA; cdr3_length: 15; cdr3_aa: CASSYSTGTEGGYTF
j_call: TRBJ2-1; v_call: TRBV9; clone_size: NA; cdr3_length: 15; cdr3_aa: CASSAGQGIDNEQFF